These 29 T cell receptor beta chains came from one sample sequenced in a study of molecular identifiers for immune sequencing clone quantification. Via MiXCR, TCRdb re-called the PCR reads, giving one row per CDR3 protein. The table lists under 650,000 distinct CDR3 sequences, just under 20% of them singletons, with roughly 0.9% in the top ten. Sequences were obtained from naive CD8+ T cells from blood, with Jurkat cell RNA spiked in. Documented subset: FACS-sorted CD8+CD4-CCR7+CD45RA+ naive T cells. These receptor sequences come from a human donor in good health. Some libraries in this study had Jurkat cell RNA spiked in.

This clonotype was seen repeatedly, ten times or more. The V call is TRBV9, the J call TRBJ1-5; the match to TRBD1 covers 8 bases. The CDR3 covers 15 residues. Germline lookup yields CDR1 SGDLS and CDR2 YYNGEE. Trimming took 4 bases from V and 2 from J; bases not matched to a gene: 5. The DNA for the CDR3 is TGTGCCAGCAGCTCAGGACAGGGCGGCAATCAGCCCCAGCATTTT. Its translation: CASSSGQGGNQPQHF.

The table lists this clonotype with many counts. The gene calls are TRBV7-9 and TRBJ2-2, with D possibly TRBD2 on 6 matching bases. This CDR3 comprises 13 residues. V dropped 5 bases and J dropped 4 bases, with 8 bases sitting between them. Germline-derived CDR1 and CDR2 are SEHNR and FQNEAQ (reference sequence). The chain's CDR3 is CASSPGGTGELFF. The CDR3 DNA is TGTGCCAGCAGCCCCGGGGGCACCGGGGAGCTGTTTTTT. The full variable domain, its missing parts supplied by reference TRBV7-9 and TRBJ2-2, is DTGVSQNPRHKITKRGQNVTFRCDPISEHNRLYWYRQTLGQGPEFLTYFQNEAQLEKSRLLSDRFSAERPKGSFSTLEIQRTEQGDSAMYLCASSPGGTGELFFGEGSRLTVL.

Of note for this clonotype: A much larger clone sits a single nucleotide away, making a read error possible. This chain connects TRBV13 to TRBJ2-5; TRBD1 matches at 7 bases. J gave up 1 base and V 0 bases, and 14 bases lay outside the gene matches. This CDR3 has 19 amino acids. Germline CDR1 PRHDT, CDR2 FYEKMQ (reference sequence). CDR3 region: CASSLGPLTGSGGQETQYF. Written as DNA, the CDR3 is TGTGCCAGCAGCTTAGGCCCTCTCACCGGGTCAGGGGGCCAAGAGACCCAGTACTTC.

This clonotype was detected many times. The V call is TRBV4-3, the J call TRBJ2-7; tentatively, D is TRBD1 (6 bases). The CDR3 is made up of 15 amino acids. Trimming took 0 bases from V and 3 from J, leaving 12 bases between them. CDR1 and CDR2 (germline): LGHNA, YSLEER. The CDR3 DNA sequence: TGCGCCAGCAGCCAAGAGAGGGACACCCGCTACGAGCAGTACTTC. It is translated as CASSQERDTRYEQYF.

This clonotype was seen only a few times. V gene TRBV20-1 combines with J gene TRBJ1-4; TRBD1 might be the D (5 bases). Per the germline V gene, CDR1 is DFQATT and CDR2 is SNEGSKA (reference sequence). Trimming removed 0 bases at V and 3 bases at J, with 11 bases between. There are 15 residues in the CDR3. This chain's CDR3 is CSARDLRASNEKLFF. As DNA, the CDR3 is TGCAGTGCTAGAGATCTCAGGGCCTCTAATGAAAAACTGTTTTTT.

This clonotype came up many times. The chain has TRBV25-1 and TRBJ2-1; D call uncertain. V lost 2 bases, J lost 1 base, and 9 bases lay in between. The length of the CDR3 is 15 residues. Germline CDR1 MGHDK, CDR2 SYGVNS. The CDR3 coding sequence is TGTGCCAGCAGTGAAGGGGTGCGGTCCTACAATGAGCAGTTCTTC. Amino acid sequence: CASSEGVRSYNEQFF.

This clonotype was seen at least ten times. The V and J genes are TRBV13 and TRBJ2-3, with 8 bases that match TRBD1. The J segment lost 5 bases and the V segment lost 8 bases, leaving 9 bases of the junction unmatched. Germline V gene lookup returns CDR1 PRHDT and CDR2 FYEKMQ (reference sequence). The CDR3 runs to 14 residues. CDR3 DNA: TGTGCCAGCTTGGAGGACAGGGCAGGAGATACGCAGTATTTT. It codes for CASLEDRAGDTQYF.

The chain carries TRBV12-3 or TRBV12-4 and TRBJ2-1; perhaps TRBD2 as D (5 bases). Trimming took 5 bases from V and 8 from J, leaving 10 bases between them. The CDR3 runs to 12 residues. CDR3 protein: CASSPLAYEQFF. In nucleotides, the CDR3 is TGTGCCAGCAGTCCCCTAGCCTATGAGCAGTTCTTC.

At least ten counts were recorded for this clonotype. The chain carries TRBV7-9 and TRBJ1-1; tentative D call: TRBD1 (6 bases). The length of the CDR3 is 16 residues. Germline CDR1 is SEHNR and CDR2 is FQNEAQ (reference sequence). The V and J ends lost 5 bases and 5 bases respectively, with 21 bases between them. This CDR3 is CASSPRRGARETEAFF. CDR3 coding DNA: TGTGCCAGCAGCCCTAGACGGGGGGCGCGGGAGACTGAAGCTTTCTTT.

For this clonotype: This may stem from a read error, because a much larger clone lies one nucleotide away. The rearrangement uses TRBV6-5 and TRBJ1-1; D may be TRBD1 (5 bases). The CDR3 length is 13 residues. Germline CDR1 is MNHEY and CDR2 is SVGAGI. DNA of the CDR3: TGTACCAGCAGTTACTCGAGGGGCAGTGAAGCTTTCTTT. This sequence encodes CTSSYSRGSEAFF.

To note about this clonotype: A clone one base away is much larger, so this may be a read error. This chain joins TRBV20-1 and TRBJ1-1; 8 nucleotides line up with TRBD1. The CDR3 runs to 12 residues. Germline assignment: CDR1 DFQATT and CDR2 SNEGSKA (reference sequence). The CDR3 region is CRARDNRGKAFF. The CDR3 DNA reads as TGCAGGGCTAGAGATAACAGGGGGAAAGCTTTCTTT.

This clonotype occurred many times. The CDR3 DNA reads TGTGCCAGCAGCTTAGTTGGTTTCGCGGCGGACCCTGAAGCTTTCTTT. Amino acids: CASSLVGFAADPEAFF. V usage is TRBV7-9 and J usage is TRBJ1-1; D remains ambiguous. CDR3 length: 16 amino acids. The germline CDR1 and CDR2 sequences are SEHNR and FQNEAQ (reference sequence). The ends were cut back, 1 base at V and 6 bases at J, with 18 bases in the middle.

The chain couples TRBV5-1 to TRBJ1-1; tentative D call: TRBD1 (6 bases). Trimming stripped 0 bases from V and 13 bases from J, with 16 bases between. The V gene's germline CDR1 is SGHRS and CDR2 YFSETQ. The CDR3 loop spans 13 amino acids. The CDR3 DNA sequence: TGCGCCAGCAGCTTGGCGGGGGCCTATGCAGTTTTCTTT. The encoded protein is CASSLAGAYAVFF.

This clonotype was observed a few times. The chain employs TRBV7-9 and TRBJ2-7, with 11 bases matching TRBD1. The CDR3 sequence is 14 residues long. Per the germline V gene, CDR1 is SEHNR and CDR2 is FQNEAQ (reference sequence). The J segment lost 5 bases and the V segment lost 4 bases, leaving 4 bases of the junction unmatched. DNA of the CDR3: TGTGCCAGCAGCTCCGGACAGGGGGCCCACGAGCAGTACTTC. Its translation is CASSSGQGAHEQYF.

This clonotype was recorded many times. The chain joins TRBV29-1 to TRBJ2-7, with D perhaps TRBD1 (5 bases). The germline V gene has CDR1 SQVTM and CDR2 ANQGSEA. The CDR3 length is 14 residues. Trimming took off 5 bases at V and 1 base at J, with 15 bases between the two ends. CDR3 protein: CSVQPDRTSYEQYF. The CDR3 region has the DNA TGCAGCGTTCAACCCGACAGAACTTCCTACGAGCAGTACTTC.

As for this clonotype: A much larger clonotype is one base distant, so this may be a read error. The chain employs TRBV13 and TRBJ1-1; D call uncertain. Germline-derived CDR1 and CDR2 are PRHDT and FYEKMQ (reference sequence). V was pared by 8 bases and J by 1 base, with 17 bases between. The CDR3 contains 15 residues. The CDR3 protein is CASGPYGVQNTEAFF. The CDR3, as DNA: TGTGCCAGCGGCCCCTATGGGGTTCAGAACACTGAAGCTTTCTTT.

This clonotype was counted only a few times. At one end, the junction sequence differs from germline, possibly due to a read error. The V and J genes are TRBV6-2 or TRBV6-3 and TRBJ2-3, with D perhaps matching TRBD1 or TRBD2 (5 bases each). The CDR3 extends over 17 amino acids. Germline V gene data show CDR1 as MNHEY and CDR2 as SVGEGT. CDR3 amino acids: CASSFEGPRTYTDTQYF. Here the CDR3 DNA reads TGTGCCAGCAGCTTTGAGGGACCTCGAACCTACACAGATACGCAATATTTT.

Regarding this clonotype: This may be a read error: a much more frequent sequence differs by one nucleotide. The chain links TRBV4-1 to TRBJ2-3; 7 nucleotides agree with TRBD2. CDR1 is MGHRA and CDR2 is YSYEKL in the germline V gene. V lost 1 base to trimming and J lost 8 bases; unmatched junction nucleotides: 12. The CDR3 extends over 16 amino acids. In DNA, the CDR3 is TGCGCCAGCAGCCAAGTTTCAAGCGGGGTTTTAGGTACGCAGTATTTT. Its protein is CASSQVSSGVLGTQYF.

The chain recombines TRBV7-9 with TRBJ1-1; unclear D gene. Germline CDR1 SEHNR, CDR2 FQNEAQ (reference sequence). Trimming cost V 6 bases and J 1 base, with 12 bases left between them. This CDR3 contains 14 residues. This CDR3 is CASSFPWRNTEAFF. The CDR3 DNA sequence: TGTGCCAGCAGTTTTCCCTGGAGGAACACTGAAGCTTTCTTT.

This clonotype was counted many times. CDR3 sequence: CASSHGHRGYQPQHF. The DNA for the CDR3 is TGTGCCAGCAGCCATGGCCACAGGGGATATCAGCCCCAGCATTTT. The chain carries TRBV6-2 or TRBV6-3 and TRBJ1-5; 7 bases agree with TRBD1. The CDR3 is made up of 15 amino acids. V dropped 6 bases and J dropped 5; count of bases not matched to a gene: 10. The germline CDR1 and CDR2 sequences are MNHEY and SVGEGT.

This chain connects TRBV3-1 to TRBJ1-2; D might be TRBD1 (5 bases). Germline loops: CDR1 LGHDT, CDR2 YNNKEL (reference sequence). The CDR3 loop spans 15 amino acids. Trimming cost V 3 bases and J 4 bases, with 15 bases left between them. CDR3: CASSHEAGGSYGYTF. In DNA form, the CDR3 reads TGTGCCAGCAGCCATGAGGCGGGGGGGTCCTATGGCTACACCTTC.

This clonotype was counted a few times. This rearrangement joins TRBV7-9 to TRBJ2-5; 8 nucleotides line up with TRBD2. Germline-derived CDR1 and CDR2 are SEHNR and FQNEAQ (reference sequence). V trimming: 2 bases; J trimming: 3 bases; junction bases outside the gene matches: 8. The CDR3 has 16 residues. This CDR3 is CASSLSLAGLEETQYF. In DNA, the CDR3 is TGTGCCAGCAGCTTAAGTCTCGCGGGACTAGAAGAGACCCAGTACTTC.

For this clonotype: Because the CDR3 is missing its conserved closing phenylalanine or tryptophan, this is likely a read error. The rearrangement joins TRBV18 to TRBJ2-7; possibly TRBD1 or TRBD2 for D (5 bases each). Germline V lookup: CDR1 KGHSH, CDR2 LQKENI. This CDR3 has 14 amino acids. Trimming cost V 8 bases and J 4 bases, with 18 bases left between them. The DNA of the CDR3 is TGTGCCAGCGCCACCGGGACGGATTTTTACGAGCAGTACCTC. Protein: CASATGTDFYEQYL.

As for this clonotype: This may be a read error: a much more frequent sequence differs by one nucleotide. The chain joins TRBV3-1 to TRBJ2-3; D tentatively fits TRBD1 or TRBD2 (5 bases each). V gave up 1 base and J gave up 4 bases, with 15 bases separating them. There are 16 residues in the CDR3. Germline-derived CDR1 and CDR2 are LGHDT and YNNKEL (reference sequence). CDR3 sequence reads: CASSQVRGTYADTQYF. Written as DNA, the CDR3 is TGTGCCAGCAGCCAAGTTCGGGGCACTTACGCAGATACGCAGTATTTT.

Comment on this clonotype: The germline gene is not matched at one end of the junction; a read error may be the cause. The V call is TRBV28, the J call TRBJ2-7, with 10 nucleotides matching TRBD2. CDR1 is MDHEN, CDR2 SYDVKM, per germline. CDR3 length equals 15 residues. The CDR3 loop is CASSFSLAGGYERYF. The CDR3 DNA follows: TGTGCCAGCAGTTTTTCGTTAGCGGGAGGATACGAGCGGTACTTC. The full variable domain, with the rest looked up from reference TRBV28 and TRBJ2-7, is DVKVTQSSRYLVKRTGEKVFLECVQDMDHENMFWYRQDPGLGLRLIYFSYDVKMKEKGDIPEGYSVSREKKERFSLILESASTNQTSMYLCASSFSLAGGYERYFGPGTRLTVT.

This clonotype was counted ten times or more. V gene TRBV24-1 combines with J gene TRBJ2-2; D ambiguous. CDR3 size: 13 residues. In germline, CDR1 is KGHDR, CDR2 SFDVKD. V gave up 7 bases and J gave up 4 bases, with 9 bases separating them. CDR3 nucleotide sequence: TGTGCCACCAGACGAAGTACCACCGGGGAGCTGTTTTTT. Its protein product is CATRRSTTGELFF.

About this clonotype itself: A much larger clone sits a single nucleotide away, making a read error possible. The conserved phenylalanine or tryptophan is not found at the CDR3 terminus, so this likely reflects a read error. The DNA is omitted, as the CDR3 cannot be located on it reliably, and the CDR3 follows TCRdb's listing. Here the CDR3 reads CASSPTSGGRGRSWYL. V usage is TRBV12-3 or TRBV12-4 and J usage is TRBJ2-5; TRBD2, the table's D call, lacks a check against the DNA. The CDR3 is 16 amino acids long, termini counted.

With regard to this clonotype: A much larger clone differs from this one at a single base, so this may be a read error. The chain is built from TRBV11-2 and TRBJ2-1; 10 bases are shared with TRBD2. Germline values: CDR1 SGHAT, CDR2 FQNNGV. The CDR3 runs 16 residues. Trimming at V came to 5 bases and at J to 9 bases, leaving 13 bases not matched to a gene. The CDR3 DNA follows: TGTGCCAGCAGCCTTATAGGAGCGGGGGGGCGATGTGAGCAGTTCTTC. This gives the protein CASSLIGAGGRCEQFF.

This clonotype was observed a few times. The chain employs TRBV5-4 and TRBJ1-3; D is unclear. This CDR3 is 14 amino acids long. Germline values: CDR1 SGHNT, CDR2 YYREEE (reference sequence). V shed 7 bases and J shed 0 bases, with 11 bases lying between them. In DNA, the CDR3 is TGTGCCAGCTCCGATCCGGTCTCTGGAAACACCATATATTTT. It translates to CASSDPVSGNTIYF.